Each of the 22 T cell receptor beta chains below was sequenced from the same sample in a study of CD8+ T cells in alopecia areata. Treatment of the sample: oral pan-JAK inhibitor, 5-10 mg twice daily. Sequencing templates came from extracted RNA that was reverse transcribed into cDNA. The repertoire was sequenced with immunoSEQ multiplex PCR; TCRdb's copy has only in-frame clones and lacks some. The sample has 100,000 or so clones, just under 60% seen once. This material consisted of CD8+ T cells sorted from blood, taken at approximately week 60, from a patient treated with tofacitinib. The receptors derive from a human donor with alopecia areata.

The CDR3 is CASSPSRGGYTF. The CDR3 DNA sequence: TGTGCCAGCAGCCCGTCGAGAGGTGGCTACACCTTC. V is TRBV7-9 and J is TRBJ1-2, with no clear D. This CDR3 is built from 12 residues. Trimming took 5 bases from V and 7 from J, leaving 11 bases between them. Germline assignment: CDR1 SEHNR and CDR2 FQNEAQ (reference sequence).

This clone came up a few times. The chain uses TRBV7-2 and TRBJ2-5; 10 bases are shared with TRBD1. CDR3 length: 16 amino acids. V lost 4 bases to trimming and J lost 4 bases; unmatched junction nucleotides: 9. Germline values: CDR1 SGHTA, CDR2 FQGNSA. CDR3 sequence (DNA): TGTGCCAGCAGCTGGGGTTGGGGACAGGGGACAGAGACCCAGTACTTC. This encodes CASSWGWGQGTETQYF.

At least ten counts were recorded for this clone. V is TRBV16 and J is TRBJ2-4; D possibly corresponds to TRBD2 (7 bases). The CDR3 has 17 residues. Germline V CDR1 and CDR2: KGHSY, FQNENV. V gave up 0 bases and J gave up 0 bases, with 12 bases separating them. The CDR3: CASSQSIRGAAKNIQYF. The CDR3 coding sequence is TGTGCCAGCAGCCAATCGATTCGGGGGGCAGCCAAAAACATTCAGTACTTC.

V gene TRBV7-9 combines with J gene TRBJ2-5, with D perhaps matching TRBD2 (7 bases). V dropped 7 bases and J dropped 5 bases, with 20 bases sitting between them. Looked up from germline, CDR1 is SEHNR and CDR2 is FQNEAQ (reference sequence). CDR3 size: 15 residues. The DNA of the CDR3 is TGTGCCAGCATCCCTGAGGGGGGGGCCATGGAGACCCAGTACTTC. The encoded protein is CASIPEGGAMETQYF.

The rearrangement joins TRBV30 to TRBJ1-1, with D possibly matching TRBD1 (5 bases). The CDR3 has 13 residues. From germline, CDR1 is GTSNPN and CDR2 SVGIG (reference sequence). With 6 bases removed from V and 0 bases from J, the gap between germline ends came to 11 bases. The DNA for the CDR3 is TGTGCCTGCGACAGCGACATGAACACTGAAGCTTTCTTT. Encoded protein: CACDSDMNTEAFF.

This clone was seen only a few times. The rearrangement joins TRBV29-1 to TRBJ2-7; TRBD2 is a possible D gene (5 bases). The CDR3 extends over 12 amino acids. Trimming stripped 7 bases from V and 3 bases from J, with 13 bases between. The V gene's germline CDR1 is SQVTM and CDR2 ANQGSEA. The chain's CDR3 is CSGWELHYEQYF. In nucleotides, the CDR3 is TGCAGCGGCTGGGAGCTACACTACGAGCAGTACTTC.

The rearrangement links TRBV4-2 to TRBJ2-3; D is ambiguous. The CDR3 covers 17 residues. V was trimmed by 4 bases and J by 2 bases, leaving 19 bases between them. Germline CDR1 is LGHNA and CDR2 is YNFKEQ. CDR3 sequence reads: CASSPPGGATNTDTQYF. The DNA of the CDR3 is TGTGCCAGCAGCCCCCCCGGTGGAGCCACAAACACAGATACGCAGTATTTT.

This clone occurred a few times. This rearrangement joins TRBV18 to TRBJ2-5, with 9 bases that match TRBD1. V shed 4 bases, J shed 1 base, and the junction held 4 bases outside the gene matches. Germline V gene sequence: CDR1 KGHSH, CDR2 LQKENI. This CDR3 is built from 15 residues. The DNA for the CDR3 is TGTGCCAGCTCACGGACAGGGGCCAGCCAAGAGACCCAGTACTTC. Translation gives CASSRTGASQETQYF.

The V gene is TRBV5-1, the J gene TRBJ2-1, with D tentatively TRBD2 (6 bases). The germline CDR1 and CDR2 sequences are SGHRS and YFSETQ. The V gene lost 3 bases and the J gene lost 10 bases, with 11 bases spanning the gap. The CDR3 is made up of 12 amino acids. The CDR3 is CASSSGGPEQFF. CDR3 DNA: TGCGCCAGCAGCTCCGGGGGACCGGAGCAGTTCTTC.

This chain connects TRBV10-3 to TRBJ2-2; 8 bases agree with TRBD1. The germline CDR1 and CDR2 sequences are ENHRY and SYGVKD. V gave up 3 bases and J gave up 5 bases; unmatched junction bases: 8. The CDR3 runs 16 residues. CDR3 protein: CAISDPGQGNTGELFF. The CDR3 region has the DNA TGTGCCATCAGTGATCCCGGACAGGGTAATACCGGGGAGCTGTTTTTT.

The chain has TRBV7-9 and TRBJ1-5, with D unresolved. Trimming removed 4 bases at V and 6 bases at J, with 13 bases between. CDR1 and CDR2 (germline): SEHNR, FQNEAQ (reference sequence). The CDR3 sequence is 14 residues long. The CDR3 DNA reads TGTGCCAGCAGCTCAGCCTCGGGATCTCAGCCCCAGCATTTT. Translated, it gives CASSSASGSQPQHF. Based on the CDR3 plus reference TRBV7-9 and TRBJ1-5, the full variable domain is DTGVSQNPRHKITKRGQNVTFRCDPISEHNRLYWYRQTLGQGPEFLTYFQNEAQLEKSRLLSDRFSAERPKGSFSTLEIQRTEQGDSAMYLCASSSASGSQPQHFGDGTRLSIL.

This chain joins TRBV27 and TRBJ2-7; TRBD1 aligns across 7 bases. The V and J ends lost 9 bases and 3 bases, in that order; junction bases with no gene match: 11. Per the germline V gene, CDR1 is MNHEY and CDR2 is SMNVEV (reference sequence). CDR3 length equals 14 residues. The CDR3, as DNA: TGTGCCAGTTCCATGGGGCAGGGGGACTACGAGCAGTACTTC. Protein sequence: CASSMGQGDYEQYF.

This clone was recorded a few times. CDR3 sequence (DNA): TGCGCCAGCAGCCAAGTGCTGACTCGGCTCTCTTCACCCCTCCACTTT. Protein sequence: CASSQVLTRLSSPLHF. The chain recombines TRBV4-1 with TRBJ1-6; D unclear. V dropped 1 base and J dropped 9 bases, with 16 bases sitting between them. CDR1 is MGHRA, CDR2 YSYEKL, per germline. CDR3 length: 16 amino acids.

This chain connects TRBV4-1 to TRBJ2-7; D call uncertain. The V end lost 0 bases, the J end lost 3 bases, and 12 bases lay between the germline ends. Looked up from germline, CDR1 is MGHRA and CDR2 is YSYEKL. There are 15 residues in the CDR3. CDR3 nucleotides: TGCGCCAGCAGCCAAGATTCCCGATCTCTCTACGAGCAGTACTTC. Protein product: CASSQDSRSLYEQYF.

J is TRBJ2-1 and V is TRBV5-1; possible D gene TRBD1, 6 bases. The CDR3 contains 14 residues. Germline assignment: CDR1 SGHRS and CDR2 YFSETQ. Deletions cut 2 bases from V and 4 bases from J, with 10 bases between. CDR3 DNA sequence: TGCGCCAGCAGCTTAGCCGACAGGTACAATGAGCAGTTCTTC. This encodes CASSLADRYNEQFF.

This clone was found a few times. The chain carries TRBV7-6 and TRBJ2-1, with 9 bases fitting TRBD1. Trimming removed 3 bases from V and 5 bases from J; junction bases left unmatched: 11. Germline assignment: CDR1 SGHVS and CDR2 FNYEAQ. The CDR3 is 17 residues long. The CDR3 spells CASSFLDLGQGDNEQFF. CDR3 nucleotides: TGTGCCAGCAGCTTTTTAGATCTGGGACAGGGTGACAATGAGCAGTTCTTC. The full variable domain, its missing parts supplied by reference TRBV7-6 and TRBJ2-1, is GAGVSQSPRYKVTKRGQDVALRCDPISGHVSLYWYRQALGQGPEFLTYFNYEAQQDKSGLPNDRFSAERPEGSISTLTIQRTEQRDSAMYRCASSFLDLGQGDNEQFFGPGTRLTVL.

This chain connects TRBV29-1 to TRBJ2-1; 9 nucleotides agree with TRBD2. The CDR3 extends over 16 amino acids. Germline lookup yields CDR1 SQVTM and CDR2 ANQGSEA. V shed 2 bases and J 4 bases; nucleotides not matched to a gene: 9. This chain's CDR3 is CSVEPPTAGGYNEQFF. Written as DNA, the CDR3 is TGCAGCGTTGAACCTCCAACAGCGGGGGGTTACAATGAGCAGTTCTTC.

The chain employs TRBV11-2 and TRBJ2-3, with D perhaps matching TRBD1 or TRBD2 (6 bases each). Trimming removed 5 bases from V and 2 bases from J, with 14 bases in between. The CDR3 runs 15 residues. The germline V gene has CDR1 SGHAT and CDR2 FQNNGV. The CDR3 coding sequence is TGTGCCAGCAGCCAAATAGGGGGGCCCACAGATACGCAGTATTTT. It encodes CASSQIGGPTDTQYF.

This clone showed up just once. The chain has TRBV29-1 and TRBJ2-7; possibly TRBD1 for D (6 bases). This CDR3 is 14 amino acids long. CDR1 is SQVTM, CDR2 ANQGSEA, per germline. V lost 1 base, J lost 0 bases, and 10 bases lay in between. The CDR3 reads CSVEAGVTSYEQYF. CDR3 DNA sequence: TGCAGCGTTGAAGCAGGGGTGACCTCCTACGAGCAGTACTTC.

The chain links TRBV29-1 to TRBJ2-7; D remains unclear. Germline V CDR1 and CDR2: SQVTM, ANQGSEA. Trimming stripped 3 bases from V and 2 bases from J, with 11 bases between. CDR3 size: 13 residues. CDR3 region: CSVDGPYPYEQYF. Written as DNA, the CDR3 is TGCAGCGTTGATGGGCCGTACCCCTACGAGCAGTACTTC.

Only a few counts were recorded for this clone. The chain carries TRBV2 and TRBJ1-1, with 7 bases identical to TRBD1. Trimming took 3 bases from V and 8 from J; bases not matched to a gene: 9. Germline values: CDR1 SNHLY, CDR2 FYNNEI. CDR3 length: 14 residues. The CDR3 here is CASSEGTELLEAFF. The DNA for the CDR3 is TGTGCCAGCAGTGAGGGGACAGAGCTCCTCGAAGCTTTCTTT.

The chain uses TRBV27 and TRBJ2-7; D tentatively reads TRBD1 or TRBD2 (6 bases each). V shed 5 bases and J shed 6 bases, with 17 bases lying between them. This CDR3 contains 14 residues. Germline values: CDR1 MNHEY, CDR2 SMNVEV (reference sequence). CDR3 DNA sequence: TGTGCCAGCAGTCCTTCGGGGGCGGGCGGCGAGCAGTACTTC. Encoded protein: CASSPSGAGGEQYF.